These 3 T cell receptor beta chains share one sample of origin, sequenced in a study of HIV-infected children after antiretroviral therapy interruption. The TCR library was built from RNA with a 3' RACE protocol and unique molecular identifiers. TCRdb re-derived calls from the 3' RACE reads in MiXCR, one entry per CDR3 protein. Altogether approximately 15,000 distinct CDR3 sequences are present, around 3.3% being singletons, with the ten largest covering 34%. The treatment denotes: PENTA 11 planned treatment interruption arm or continuous ART arm. Sequencing used CD45RO+ CD8+ T cells from PBMCs, pooled from several time points, obtained from a donor given antiretroviral therapy, either interrupted or continuous. The subset: memory CD8+ CD45RO+ CD45RA- T cells. The receptors originated from a pool of human donors with HIV.

V gene TRBV27 combines with J gene TRBJ1-2; D possibly corresponds to TRBD1 (6 bases). Germline CDR1 MNHEY, CDR2 SMNVEV (reference sequence). V gave up 4 bases and J gave up 4 bases, with 10 bases separating them. The CDR3 totals 13 residues. The CDR3 protein is CASSWGAGYGYTF. The CDR3 nucleotides read TGTGCCAGCAGTTGGGGGGCGGGCTATGGCTACACCTTC.

This clonotype has at least ten counts. The J gene is TRBJ2-3, the V gene TRBV12-3 or TRBV12-4; TRBD2 might be the D (7 bases). The CDR3 has 17 amino acids. Between the trimmed V and J ends, which lost 2 bases and 1 base, there was a span of 16 bases. The CDR3 bases are TGTGCCAGCAGTTTATATTTGCGGGGGCCTCGCACAGATACGCAGTATTTT. This codes for CASSLYLRGPRTDTQYF.

This clonotype was seen a few times. The chain uses TRBV5-1 and TRBJ1-2; D may be TRBD1 (6 bases). This CDR3 comprises 12 residues. Germline CDR1 is SGHRS and CDR2 is YFSETQ. V was cut by 3 bases and J by 8 bases, with 11 bases left in between. The CDR3 DNA reads TGCGCCAGCAGCTGGGAGGGGGACGGCTACACCTTC. Translation: CASSWEGDGYTF.